This T cell receptor (beta chain) originates from a study of cytomegalovirus exposure and HLA in healthy donors (dated by TCRdb to between 2016 and 2019). Regarding the complete study: The 666 repertoires of the first cohort and the 110 or so validation repertoires were produced on the same platform, according to a later analysis. The study was designed to test whether signatures of past pathogen exposure could be identified by cataloging public T cell receptors. Along with the approximately 650-subject first cohort, a separate validation cohort of over a hundred different subjects was used. High-throughput TCR immunosequencing, statistical association of individual TCRs with disease status, and machine learning were combined to predict cytomegalovirus infection status.

The research as a whole found: The validation cohort had no HLA typing available for a later analysis, so co-occurrence within that cohort was assessed over all 120 or so repertoires. In the study, 150 to 200 TCR beta chains were listed as associated with cytomegalovirus. Cytomegalovirus status was reported to be diagnosed by the classifier with high specificity and sensitivity in both the original and validation cohorts. Most TCR sequences were seen in very few donors, while some public TCRs were found in many individuals. The authors suggested that the approach could potentially be extended to other disease states and immunological phenotypes. A later analysis found that TCRs clustered in the first cohort also tended to co-occur in the 100 to 150 validation repertoires, with just under 95% of cluster scores above 0. In vitro tests confirmed that a few of the cytomegalovirus-associated TCR beta chains recognize cytomegalovirus antigens.

Sequences SGHAT (CDR1) and FQNNGV (CDR2) are obtained from the germline V gene. Its CDR3 holds 14 amino acids, cysteine through phenylalanine. Only the CDR3 region is kept as DNA, spanning 42 bases read in frame from base 1. V and J are truncated by 1 base and 2 bases respectively, leaving an intervening sequence of 9 bases. The library was prepared using the immunoSEQ multiplex PCR assay. As for the authors' bioinformatics: To diagnose cytomegalovirus status from the catalog of TCR beta chain sequences, a statistical classification framework was built. This immuneACCESS table, as held by TCRdb, lists in-frame sequences with V and J called but not all clones. Of the missing ones, under half trace to an unresolved V gene in checked studies; the others have no known cause. The V and J calls and clone size were taken over from that table, and D and trimming were inferred from the DNA. Counted in this sample were 80,000 to 100,000 clones; about 88% of them appeared once. The ten largest clones add up to 5.5% to 7% of the sample.

The donors were included in the validation cohort of over a hundred subjects, a group kept apart from the approximately 650-subject first cohort. Concerning this clone itself: It lacks a known antigen. Base qualities were left out, and no much larger clone turns up one base away.

Sequencing was carried out using PBMCs. The receptor chain draws on TRBV11-2 and TRBJ2-7; the D segment cannot be called with confidence. The source of this sequence is a man aged 18 to 29 in good health and CMV-seropositive. The DNA sequence follows: TGTGCCAGCAGCTTAGTTACAGCACCCTACGAGCAGTACTTC. Translated, this is CASSLVTAPYEQYF. Joined to the reference TRBV11-2 and TRBJ2-7 proteins, this CDR3 gives the full variable domain: EAGVAQSPRYKIIEKRQSVAFWCNPISGHATLYWYQQILGQGPKLLIQFQNNGVVDDSQLPKDRFSAERLKGVDSTLKIQPAKLEDSAVYLCASSLVTAPYEQYFGPGTRLTVT.